This entry is about one TCR beta chain. Its antigen is as yet unknown. This entry belongs to a study of T cell responses to AZD1222 COVID-19 vaccine. The study's findings and limits: Repertoires were sampled only after the peak T cell response. Variant regions that are unmutated are reportedly the target of nearly half of spike-specific TCRs.

The CDR3 runs to 14 residues. Trimming left V 4 bases short and J 0 bases short, with 7 bases between. CDR1 is SGHAT, CDR2 FQDESV, per germline (reference sequence). TCRdb keeps only in-frame clones here, not all; method: immunoSEQ multiplex PCR. This sample carries some 120,000 clones, 86% of them seen once, and the ten largest clones take less than 15%. This chain links TRBV11-1 with TRBJ2-1; D gene unclear. This TCR came from an adult in good health. The sample here was peripheral blood, taken on day 0 of AZD1222 vaccination. CDR3 nucleotides: TGTGCCAGCAGCTCCGGAAGCTCCTACAATGAGCAGTTCTTC. This translates into CASSSGSSYNEQFF.